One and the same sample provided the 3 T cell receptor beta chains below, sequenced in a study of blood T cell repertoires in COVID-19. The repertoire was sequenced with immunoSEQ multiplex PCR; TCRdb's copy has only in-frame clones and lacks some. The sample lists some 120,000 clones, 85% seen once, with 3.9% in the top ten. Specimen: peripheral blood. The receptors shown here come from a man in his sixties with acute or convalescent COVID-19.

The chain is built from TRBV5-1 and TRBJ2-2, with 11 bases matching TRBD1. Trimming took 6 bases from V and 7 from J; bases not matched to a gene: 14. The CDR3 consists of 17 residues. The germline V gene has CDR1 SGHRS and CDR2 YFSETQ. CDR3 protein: CASTPMGQGGFGGELFF. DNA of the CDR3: TGCGCCAGCACACCAATGGGACAGGGGGGATTCGGCGGGGAGCTGTTTTTT.

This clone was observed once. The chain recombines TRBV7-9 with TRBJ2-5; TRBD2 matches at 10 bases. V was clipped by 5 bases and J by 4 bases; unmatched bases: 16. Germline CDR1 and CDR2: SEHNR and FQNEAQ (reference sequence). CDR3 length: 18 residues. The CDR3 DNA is TGTGCCAGCAGCCATACCGGGACTAGCGTTGCTAGGACAGAGACCCAGTACTTC. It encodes CASSHTGTSVARTETQYF.

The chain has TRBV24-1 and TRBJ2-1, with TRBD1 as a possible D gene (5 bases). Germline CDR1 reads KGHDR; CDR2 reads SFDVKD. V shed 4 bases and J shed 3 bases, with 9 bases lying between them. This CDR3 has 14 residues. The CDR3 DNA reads TGTGCCACCAGTGACCAGGACAACTACAATGAGCAGTTCTTC. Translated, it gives CATSDQDNYNEQFF.